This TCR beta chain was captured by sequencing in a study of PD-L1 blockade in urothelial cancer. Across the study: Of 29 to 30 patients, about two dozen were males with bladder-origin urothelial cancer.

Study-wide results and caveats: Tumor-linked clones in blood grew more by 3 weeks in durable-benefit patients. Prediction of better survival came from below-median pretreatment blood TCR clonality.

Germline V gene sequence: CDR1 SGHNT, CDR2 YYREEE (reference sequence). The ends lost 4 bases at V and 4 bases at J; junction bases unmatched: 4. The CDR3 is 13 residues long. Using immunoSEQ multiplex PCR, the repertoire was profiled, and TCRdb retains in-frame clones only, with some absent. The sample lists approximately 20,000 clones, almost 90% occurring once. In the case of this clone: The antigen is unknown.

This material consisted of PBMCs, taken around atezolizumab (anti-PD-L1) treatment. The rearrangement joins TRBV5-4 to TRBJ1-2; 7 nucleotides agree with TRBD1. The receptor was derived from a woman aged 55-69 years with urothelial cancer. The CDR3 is CASSRDRGYGYTF. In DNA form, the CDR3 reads TGTGCCAGCAGCCGGGACAGAGGCTATGGCTACACCTTC.